The next 5 T cell receptor beta chains were all read from a single sample in a study of blood T cell repertoires in COVID-19 (TCRdb year 2020). Library method: the immunoSEQ multiplex PCR assay. TCRdb provides this immuneACCESS table in a form limited to in-frame rearrangements. Some clones are lacking; in checked studies, under half of them reflect an unresolved V gene, and why the rest are absent is not known. This sample gives around 430,000 clones in total; more than 70% of them show up just once. Roughly 12% of the sample lies in the top ten. The material sequenced was peripheral blood. The receptors derive from a woman in her fifties or sixties with COVID-19, enrolled during active disease.

V is TRBV11-2 and J is TRBJ1-1, with 9 nucleotides matching TRBD1. The ends lost 3 bases at V and 3 bases at J; junction bases unmatched: 8. CDR3 length: 16 amino acids. The germline gives CDR1 SGHAT, CDR2 FQNNGV. CDR3 in DNA: TGTGCCAGCAGCTTGGTCGCCGGGACAGGGCACACTGAAGCTTTCTTT. Translated, it gives CASSLVAGTGHTEAFF.

The CDR3 loop reads CSASVTVLNEQFF. The CDR3 DNA follows: TGCAGTGCTAGTGTGACAGTGCTGAATGAGCAGTTCTTC. The chain couples TRBV20-1 to TRBJ2-1, with a possible D match to TRBD1 (5 bases). Trimming removed 3 bases from V and 7 bases from J, with 13 bases in between. The CDR3 contains 13 residues. Germline CDR1 and CDR2: DFQATT and SNEGSKA (reference sequence).

The genes are TRBV11-3 and TRBJ2-7; 7 positions match TRBD1. The CDR3 contains 14 residues. The V gene end was trimmed by 2 bases and the J gene end by 5 bases; junction bases not matched to a gene: 6. Germline CDR1 and CDR2: SGHNT and YENEEA. The CDR3 reads CASSLSGTANEQYF. The CDR3 DNA reads TGTGCCAGCAGCTTATCAGGGACAGCGAACGAGCAGTACTTC.

In its sample, this clone was seen once. V gene TRBV13 combines with J gene TRBJ2-5; the D is unclear. Between the trimmed V and J ends, which lost 3 bases and 2 bases, there was a span of 10 bases. CDR3 length equals 14 residues. The V gene's germline CDR1 is PRHDT and CDR2 FYEKMQ (reference sequence). DNA for the CDR3: TGTGCCAGCAGCTTGCTTTCAACTCAAGAGACCCAGTACTTC. Protein product: CASSLLSTQETQYF.

The chain's CDR3 is CARGGVGEQFF. CDR3 coding DNA: TGTGCCAGGGGGGGGGTCGGCGAGCAGTTCTTC. The chain carries TRBV21-1 and TRBJ2-1; the D call in the table, TRBD2, was not verified against the DNA. TRBV21-1 is noted as a pseudogene. This CDR3 has 11 residues.